Included here is one T cell receptor (beta chain) sequence, with context. This entry is derived from a study of blood T cell repertoires in COVID-19. Study at large: Material from acute and convalescent COVID-19 was sourced from the United States, Italy and Spain. The analysed material was cDNA or gDNA that came from T cells, B-cell-depleted T cells, or PBMCs.

CDR1 and CDR2 (germline): SGHDT, YYEEEE. The CDR3 runs to 14 residues. Trimming removed 4 bases at V and 8 bases at J, with 18 bases between. Sequencing used immunoSEQ multiplex PCR; TCRdb keeps in-frame clones, though not all of them. In the table there are more than 50,000 clones, 85% to 95% of which are singletons. The clonotype was recovered from a human donor in a cohort sampled during active COVID-19. Sequenced: peripheral blood. V and J are TRBV5-6 and TRBJ1-2; no reliable D call. CDR3 in DNA: TGTGCCAGCAGCCCGACTACCAACCCGGGGGGCTACACCTTC. Translating it yields CASSPTTNPGGYTF.